The 10 T cell receptor beta chains below were found in one sample sequenced in a study of control samples from healthy donors and cancer patients. TCRdb's table, derived via immunoSEQ multiplex PCR, lists solely in-frame clones and lacks some. The sample records 120,000 or so clones, 90% to 95% being singletons. The source material was blood. All receptors come from a woman aged 18-29 years in good health.

The chain links TRBV30 to TRBJ2-5, with D tentatively TRBD1 (6 bases). This CDR3 contains 15 residues. The ends were cut back, 7 bases at V and 4 bases at J, with 22 bases in the middle. CDR1 is GTSNPN, CDR2 SVGIG, per germline (reference sequence). CDR3 bases: TGTGCCTTTATGCCGGGACACGGAGAGACAGAGACCCAGTACTTC. It encodes CAFMPGHGETETQYF.

The chain couples TRBV5-1 to TRBJ2-2; 9 nucleotides line up with TRBD2. Germline V gene data show CDR1 as SGHRS and CDR2 as YFSETQ. CDR3 size: 16 residues. J lost 2 bases, V lost 2 bases, and 4 bases had no gene match. The CDR3 region is CASSLSLAGNTGELFF. CDR3 coding DNA: TGCGCCAGCAGCTTAAGCCTAGCGGGAAACACCGGGGAGCTGTTTTTT.

The chain employs TRBV28 and TRBJ1-5; the match to TRBD1 covers 10 bases. Germline CDR1 and CDR2: MDHEN and SYDVKM. This CDR3 spans 15 amino acids. V lost 7 bases, J lost 5 bases, and 8 bases stayed unmatched. As DNA, the CDR3 is TGTGCCAGCAAATTAGGGGACAGGGGAGATCAGCCCCAGCATTTT. Translating gives CASKLGDRGDQPQHF.

CDR3 in amino acids: CASSFNIGNEQFF. The CDR3 region has the DNA TGTGCCAGCAGTTTCAACATAGGAAATGAGCAGTTCTTC. The J gene is TRBJ2-1, the V gene TRBV28; D not certain. V was pared by 3 bases and J by 7 bases, with 10 bases between. Germline CDR1 MDHEN, CDR2 SYDVKM. The CDR3 loop spans 13 amino acids.

The chain employs TRBV12-3 or TRBV12-4 and TRBJ1-2; 7 bases map to TRBD1. This CDR3 comprises 13 residues. With 6 bases clipped from V and 7 bases from J, the junction kept 8 bases outside the gene matches. The CDR3 DNA reads TGTGCCAGCAGGCGTCAGACAGGGCTTGGCTACACCTTC. It encodes CASRRQTGLGYTF.

The rearrangement uses TRBV5-6 and TRBJ2-3; D might be TRBD1 (6 bases). CDR3 length equals 16 residues. Germline-derived CDR1 and CDR2 are SGHDT and YYEEEE. Trimming took 3 bases from V and 1 from J, leaving 15 bases between them. Written as DNA, the CDR3 is TGTGCCAGCAGCTCGGGACACAATACCCGCACAGATACGCAGTATTTT. Amino acids: CASSSGHNTRTDTQYF.

The chain links TRBV6-5 to TRBJ1-5, with unresolved D. The ends were cut back, 6 bases at V and 7 bases at J, with 16 bases in the middle. Germline lookup yields CDR1 MNHEY and CDR2 SVGAGI. CDR3 length: 14 amino acids. CDR3 DNA: TGTGCCAGCAGCGAGAACCGGGTCGGGCAGCCCCAGCATTTT. This gives the protein CASSENRVGQPQHF.

The chain links TRBV4-3 to TRBJ1-2; D uncertain. The V gene lost 0 bases and the J gene lost 4 bases, with 12 bases spanning the gap. There are 15 residues in the CDR3. CDR1 is LGHNA and CDR2 is YSLEER in the germline V gene. The CDR3 loop is CASSQDRSVLYGYTF. The CDR3 DNA sequence: TGCGCCAGCAGCCAAGACCGTTCGGTACTCTATGGCTACACCTTC.

The chain couples TRBV3-1 (or the pseudogene TRBV3-2) to TRBJ2-3; D is possibly TRBD1 (6 bases). Trimming pared 0 bases from V and 10 bases from J, leaving 11 bases between. Germline loops: CDR1 LGHDT, CDR2 YNNKEL (reference sequence). The length of the CDR3 is 13 residues. The DNA for the CDR3 is TGTGCCAGCAGCCAAGATGGCTCAGGGGCGCAGTATTTT. It specifies CASSQDGSGAQYF.

The V call is TRBV7-3, the J call TRBJ2-3, with 7 bases identical to TRBD1. This CDR3 is built from 16 residues. V lost 5 bases to trimming and J lost 0 bases; unmatched junction nucleotides: 8. Germline V gene sequence: CDR1 SGHTA, CDR2 FQGTGA. The CDR3 is CASSLSRQGSTDTQYF. As DNA, the CDR3 is TGTGCCAGCAGCCTCTCCCGACAGGGAAGCACAGATACGCAGTATTTT.